The following is a T cell receptor beta chain sequence with its context. The antigen is unknown. This sample is part of a study of cytomegalovirus exposure and HLA in healthy donors. Study information: Genotyping of about 400 donors showed that approximately 83% belonged to the Caucasian-associated ancestry cluster. Study findings and constraints: Being productive about 87% or about 30% of the time was typical of most TCR beta V segments in an earlier analysis.

Amplification used 60 Vbeta primers and 13 Jbeta primers. Libraries were prepared by immunoSEQ multiplex PCR; TCRdb keeps only in-frame clonotypes and omits some of them. The top ten clones hold around 7.5% of a sample with approximately 92,000 clones, 77% of them seen once. Trimming removed 3 bases from V and 5 bases from J, with 22 bases in between. This CDR3 is built from 17 residues. Germline CDR1 reads MDHEN; CDR2 reads SYDVKM. The TCR sequence derives from a man between 45 and 60 years old in good health and CMV-seropositive. This sequence joins TRBV28 and TRBJ2-5; TRBD1 might be the D (6 bases). Sequenced sample: PBMCs. DNA of the CDR3: TGTGCCAGCAGTTTTCTACAGGGCGTCCTCGTGCTCGAGACCCAGTACTTC. Protein product: CASSFLQGVLVLETQYF.